These 31 T cell receptor beta chains originate from one sample sequenced in a study of blood T cell repertoires in COVID-19. Using immunoSEQ multiplex PCR, the repertoire was profiled, and TCRdb retains in-frame clones only, with some absent. Of 350,000 to 450,000 clones listed, approximately 90% are singletons. The sample comprised PBMCs or T cells enriched from blood (not recorded which). These receptors all stem from a woman in her thirties or forties who had been exposed to COVID-19.

This chain uses TRBV6-1 with TRBJ2-7, with 8 nucleotides matching TRBD2. V shed 2 bases, J shed 3 bases, and the junction held 6 bases outside the gene matches. Per germline, CDR1 MNHNS and CDR2 SASEGT. The CDR3 contains 15 residues. The CDR3 DNA follows: TGTGCCAGCAGTGAATATAACGGGGGGGGCTACGAGCAGTACTTC. It encodes CASSEYNGGGYEQYF.

The chain has TRBV7-8 and TRBJ1-4, with 7 bases lining up with TRBD1. Germline V gives CDR1 SGHVS, CDR2 FQNEAQ. V shed 5 bases, J shed 4 bases, and the junction held 7 bases outside the gene matches. This CDR3 has 15 amino acids. CDR3 region: CASSPRQGLNEKLFF. CDR3 DNA sequence: TGTGCCAGCAGCCCGCGACAGGGCCTTAATGAAAAACTGTTTTTT.

The chain links TRBV15 to TRBJ2-1; D possibly corresponds to TRBD2 (5 bases). Germline CDR1 and CDR2: LNHNV and YYDKDF (reference sequence). The CDR3 contains 15 residues. V was pared by 2 bases and J by 5 bases, with 13 bases between. The CDR3 sequence is CATSRQEEPNNEQFF. Here the CDR3 DNA reads TGTGCCACCAGCAGACAGGAGGAACCCAACAATGAGCAGTTCTTC.

This chain uses TRBV6-5 with TRBJ2-1, with 7 bases identical to TRBD1. The ends lost 6 bases at V and 4 bases at J; junction bases unmatched: 9. The germline gives CDR1 MNHEY, CDR2 SVGAGI. The CDR3 extends over 15 amino acids. This chain's CDR3 is CASRKDRVQYNEQFF. The CDR3 nucleotides are TGTGCCAGCAGGAAAGACAGGGTCCAGTACAATGAGCAGTTCTTC.

The chain links TRBV27 to TRBJ1-4; D gene uncertain. The germline V gene encodes CDR1 MNHEY and CDR2 SMNVEV (reference sequence). CDR3 length: 15 amino acids. Between the trimmed V and J ends, which lost 5 bases and 4 bases, there was a span of 14 bases. The CDR3 sequence: CASSLAARINEKLFF. CDR3 bases: TGTGCCAGCAGTCTCGCCGCCAGGATTAATGAAAAACTGTTTTTT.

V usage is TRBV29-1 and J usage is TRBJ1-4; D unclear. The germline V gene encodes CDR1 SQVTM and CDR2 ANQGSEA. V was shortened by 2 bases and J by 6 bases, with 10 bases between the two germline ends. CDR3 length: 13 amino acids. CDR3 coding DNA: TGCAGCGTTGAACTGGGAGGAGATGAAAAACTGTTTTTT. This encodes CSVELGGDEKLFF.

The V call is TRBV25-1, the J call TRBJ1-5, with 8 bases aligning to TRBD1. The junction had 8 bases not matched to a gene; V was cut back by 6 bases and J by 7 bases. CDR1 is MGHDK, CDR2 SYGVNS, per germline. The length of the CDR3 is 14 residues. This chain's CDR3 is CASRGGAGGQPQHF. The CDR3 nucleotides read TGTGCCAGCAGGGGGGGGGCAGGGGGCCAGCCCCAGCATTTT.

The chain joins TRBV5-4 to TRBJ2-1; 14 bases line up with TRBD2. The CDR3 consists of 18 residues. J lost 0 bases, V lost 3 bases, and 5 bases had no gene match. Looked up from germline, CDR1 is SGHNT and CDR2 is YYREEE (reference sequence). DNA for the CDR3: TGTGCCAGCAGCTCTCGGACTAGCGGGGGGAGCTCCTACAATGAGCAGTTCTTC. Its translation: CASSSRTSGGSSYNEQFF. The full variable domain, in which reference TRBV5-4 and TRBJ2-1 provide the parts outside the CDR3, is ETGVTQSPTHLIKTRGQQVTLRCSSQSGHNTVSWYQQALGQGPQFIFQYYREEENGRGNFPPRFSGLQFPNYSSELNVNALELDDSALYLCASSSRTSGGSSYNEQFFGPGTRLTVL.

In this sample, this clone turned up once. CDR3 protein: CASSLELAYEQYF. The CDR3, as DNA: TGTGCCAGCAGCTTGGAACTAGCTTACGAGCAGTACTTC. This chain uses TRBV7-8 with TRBJ2-7; tentatively, D is TRBD2 (6 bases). This CDR3 is 13 amino acids long. V was trimmed by 3 bases and J by 4 bases, leaving 10 bases between them. Germline V gives CDR1 SGHVS, CDR2 FQNEAQ.

The V and J genes are TRBV4-2 and TRBJ2-1; 10 positions agree with TRBD2. The germline CDR1 and CDR2 sequences are LGHNA and YNFKEQ. Trimming cost V 5 bases and J 9 bases; bases outside gene matches: 13. CDR3 size: 16 residues. The CDR3 protein is CASSNPTSGNNGEQFF. The CDR3 DNA is TGTGCCAGCAGCAACCCAACTAGCGGGAATAATGGTGAGCAGTTCTTC.

The chain links TRBV18 to TRBJ1-2; a possible D gene is TRBD1 (6 bases). V was trimmed by 1 base and J by 4 bases, leaving 16 bases between them. Per the germline V gene, CDR1 is KGHSH and CDR2 is LQKENI. The CDR3 contains 16 residues. This CDR3 reads CASSPLGHTRGYGYTF. The CDR3, as DNA: TGTGCCAGCTCACCACTAGGGCACACCAGGGGCTATGGCTACACCTTC.

This chain joins TRBV29-1 and TRBJ1-1, with 7 bases lining up with TRBD1. V gave up 4 bases and J gave up 3 bases; unmatched junction bases: 11. Germline V CDR1 and CDR2: SQVTM, ANQGSEA. The CDR3 runs 15 residues. The CDR3 here is CSVGSGAGGHTEAFF. CDR3 bases: TGCAGCGTTGGATCCGGGGCAGGGGGTCACACTGAAGCTTTCTTT.

The chain joins TRBV18 to TRBJ1-4; perhaps TRBD1 as D (5 bases). Germline V CDR1 and CDR2: KGHSH, LQKENI. Trimming stripped 3 bases from V and 8 bases from J, with 16 bases between. This CDR3 has 15 amino acids. CDR3 nucleotide sequence: TGTGCCAGCTCACCGACAGCTTCACTGAGGGAAAAACTGTTTTTT. Translating gives CASSPTASLREKLFF.

CDR3 DNA: TGTGCCAGCAGATTCAGGGTGTTGAATGAAGCTTTCTTT. Its translation is CASRFRVLNEAFF. The J gene is TRBJ1-1, the V gene TRBV12-3 or TRBV12-4, with D maybe TRBD1 (5 bases). Between the trimmed V and J ends, which lost 6 bases and 7 bases, there was a span of 15 bases. This CDR3 region has 13 residues.

The chain has TRBV7-2 and TRBJ2-1; D possibly corresponds to TRBD2 (6 bases). The CDR3 is made up of 14 amino acids. V shed 3 bases and J shed 2 bases, with 8 bases lying between them. Germline V lookup: CDR1 SGHTA, CDR2 FQGNSA. CDR3 sequence: CASSFGGTYNEQFF. In DNA form, the CDR3 reads TGTGCCAGCAGCTTTGGCGGGACCTACAATGAGCAGTTCTTC.

The rearrangement joins TRBV19 to TRBJ1-1, with D possibly being TRBD1 (6 bases). The CDR3 runs to 15 residues. Germline CDR1 is LNHDA and CDR2 is SQIVND (reference sequence). Trimming took off 3 bases at V and 1 base at J, with 12 bases between the two ends. The CDR3 sequence: CASSMRTDQNTEAFF. The CDR3 bases are TGTGCCAGTAGTATGAGGACAGACCAGAACACTGAAGCTTTCTTT.

CDR3 nucleotides: TGTGCCAGTAATAACGGACATCGGAACACTGAAGCTTTCTTT. It yields the protein CASNNGHRNTEAFF. V is TRBV19 and J is TRBJ1-1, with TRBD1 as a possible D gene (5 bases). The CDR3 has 14 amino acids. Germline V CDR1 and CDR2: LNHDA, SQIVND (reference sequence). With 7 bases removed from V and 1 base from J, the gap between germline ends came to 13 bases.

V and J are TRBV3-1 (or the pseudogene TRBV3-2) and TRBJ1-2; 11 bases line up with TRBD1. The CDR3 is 14 amino acids. Trimming cost V 4 bases and J 7 bases; bases outside gene matches: 5. Germline V gene sequence: CDR1 LGHDT, CDR2 YNNKEL (reference sequence). The CDR3 sequence: CASSLGQGAGGYTF. The CDR3 DNA reads TGTGCCAGCAGCCTTGGACAGGGGGCAGGTGGCTACACCTTC.

The rearrangement links TRBV25-1 to TRBJ1-1; D remains ambiguous. The CDR3 runs to 11 residues. The germline V and J ends were trimmed by 5 bases and 11 bases, with 12 bases remaining between them. From germline, CDR1 is MGHDK and CDR2 SYGVNS. This CDR3 is CASSSRVWAFF. CDR3 in DNA: TGTGCCAGCAGTTCGCGTGTTTGGGCTTTCTTT.

This chain joins TRBV3-1 (or the pseudogene TRBV3-2) and TRBJ2-7, with no clear D. Trimming removed 0 bases at V and 5 bases at J, with 11 bases between. This CDR3 has 14 residues. The germline CDR1 and CDR2 sequences are LGHDT and YNNKEL (reference sequence). Written as DNA, the CDR3 is TGTGCCAGCAGCCAAGAGAGATGGAGCGACGAGCAGTACTTC. It translates to CASSQERWSDEQYF.

The chain links TRBV7-9 to TRBJ1-2; a weak D match, TRBD1 (5 bases). Trimming took 4 bases from V and 14 from J, leaving 20 bases between them. CDR1 is SEHNR, CDR2 FQNEAQ, per germline (reference sequence). The CDR3 is made up of 13 amino acids. CDR3 bases: TGTGCCAGCAGCTCGGCCCCGACAGCTCGGGAGACCTTC. Amino acids: CASSSAPTARETF.

The CDR3: CASSSPGQGNTEAFF. CDR3 coding DNA: TGTGCCAGCAGCTCGCCCGGCCAGGGGAACACTGAAGCTTTCTTT. The V call is TRBV7-6, the J call TRBJ1-1; tentative D call: TRBD1 (5 bases). Trimming shortened V by 4 bases and J by 1 base, and 13 bases separated the two germline ends. This CDR3 is 15 amino acids long. Looked up from germline, CDR1 is SGHVS and CDR2 is FNYEAQ.

The chain couples TRBV5-1 to TRBJ2-7, with D possibly being TRBD2 (7 bases). Trimming removed 5 bases from V and 0 bases from J, with 15 bases in between. The germline CDR1 and CDR2 sequences are SGHRS and YFSETQ. The CDR3 length is 15 residues. The CDR3 sequence: CASRSGGGSSYEQYF. Here the CDR3 DNA reads TGCGCCAGCAGGTCTGGCGGGGGCTCCTCCTACGAGCAGTACTTC.

This chain joins TRBV5-1 and TRBJ2-1; a possible D gene is TRBD2 (7 bases). The V and J ends lost 7 bases and 7 bases respectively, with 24 bases between them. Germline CDR1 reads SGHRS; CDR2 reads YFSETQ. This CDR3 spans 16 amino acids. CDR3 in DNA: TGCGCCAGCTCGACCCCGACAGGTGGGGGGGGAAATGAGCAGTTCTTC. Its protein product is CASSTPTGGGGNEQFF.

V and J are TRBV18 and TRBJ2-7, with 9 bases identical to TRBD1. V lost 3 bases to trimming and J lost 0 bases; unmatched junction nucleotides: 3. The germline V gene encodes CDR1 KGHSH and CDR2 LQKENI. CDR3 length: 15 amino acids. CDR3 DNA sequence: TGTGCCAGCTCACCGGGACAGGGCCTCTCCTACGAGCAGTACTTC. Translating it yields CASSPGQGLSYEQYF.

The rearrangement uses TRBV5-1 and TRBJ2-7; 8 bases are shared with TRBD2. V lost 4 bases, J lost 1 base, and 4 bases stayed unmatched. Germline assignment: CDR1 SGHRS and CDR2 YFSETQ. This CDR3 contains 14 residues. As DNA, the CDR3 is TGCGCCAGCAGCAAAGCGGGGGATTCCTACGAGCAGTACTTC. This encodes CASSKAGDSYEQYF.

V and J are TRBV6-5 and TRBJ2-1; D might be TRBD1 (5 bases). Germline CDR1 MNHEY, CDR2 SVGAGI. The CDR3 spans 15 residues. V lost 1 base to trimming and J lost 7 bases, with 14 bases between them. Here the CDR3 DNA reads TGTGCCAGCAGTTACTTTACAGGCTACGGGAATGAGCAGTTCTTC. Protein product: CASSYFTGYGNEQFF.

J is TRBJ1-5 and V is TRBV5-1; 7 bases fit TRBD1. Germline lookup yields CDR1 SGHRS and CDR2 YFSETQ. Germline trimming cut 4 bases from V and 0 bases from J; bases unmatched to any gene: 4. The CDR3 is 15 amino acids. The CDR3 loop is CASSKTGDSNQPQHF. As DNA, the CDR3 is TGCGCCAGCAGCAAAACAGGGGATAGCAATCAGCCCCAGCATTTT. Looking up the rest from reference TRBV5-1 and TRBJ1-5 gives the full variable domain: KAGVTQTPRYLIKTRGQQVTLSCSPISGHRSVSWYQQTPGQGLQFLFEYFSETQRNKGNFPGRFSGRQFSNSRSEMNVSTLELGDSALYLCASSKTGDSNQPQHFGDGTRLSIL.

The CDR3 sequence is CASSRSGTGLEKLFF. In nucleotides, the CDR3 is TGTGCCAGCAGCCGTTCCGGGACAGGGTTGGAAAAACTGTTTTTT. The chain uses TRBV7-2 and TRBJ1-4; 9 bases line up with TRBD1. The CDR3 spans 15 residues. Germline lookup yields CDR1 SGHTA and CDR2 FQGNSA. The V segment lost 5 bases and the J segment 8 bases; nucleotides outside the gene matches: 9.

This clone was recorded a few times. Other DNA sequences from this sample encode an identical CDR3 as well. V is TRBV7-9 and J is TRBJ1-6, with 10 bases lining up with TRBD1. V was pared by 1 base and J by 9 bases, with 0 bases of the junction left unmatched. CDR1 is SEHNR and CDR2 is FQNEAQ in the germline V gene (reference sequence). The CDR3 covers 14 residues. The CDR3 DNA reads as TGTGCCAGCAGCTTAGGGGACAGGGGTTCACCCCTCCACTTT. Translating gives CASSLGDRGSPLHF. Drawing the rest from reference TRBV7-9 and TRBJ1-6, the complete variable domain is DTGVSQNPRHKITKRGQNVTFRCDPISEHNRLYWYRQTLGQGPEFLTYFQNEAQLEKSRLLSDRFSAERPKGSFSTLEIQRTEQGDSAMYLCASSLGDRGSPLHFGNGTRLTVT.

The chain recombines TRBV7-9 with TRBJ1-2; no firm D call. This CDR3 comprises 12 residues. Trimming took 5 bases from V and 2 from J, leaving 6 bases between them. Germline CDR1 SEHNR, CDR2 FQNEAQ (reference sequence). CDR3 residues: CASSPMNYGYTF. In nucleotides, the CDR3 is TGTGCCAGCAGCCCCATGAACTATGGCTACACCTTC.